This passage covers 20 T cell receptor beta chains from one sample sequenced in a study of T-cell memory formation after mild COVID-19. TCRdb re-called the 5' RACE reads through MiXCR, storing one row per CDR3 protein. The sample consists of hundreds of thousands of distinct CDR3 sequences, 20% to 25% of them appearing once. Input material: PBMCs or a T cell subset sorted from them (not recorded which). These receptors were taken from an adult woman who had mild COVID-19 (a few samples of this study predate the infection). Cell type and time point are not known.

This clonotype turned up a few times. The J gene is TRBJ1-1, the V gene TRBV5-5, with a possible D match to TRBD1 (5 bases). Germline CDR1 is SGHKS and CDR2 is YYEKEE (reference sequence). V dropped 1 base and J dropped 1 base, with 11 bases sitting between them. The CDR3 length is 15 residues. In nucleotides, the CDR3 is TGTGCCAGCAGCTTGTTCCGGGGGAAGAACACTGAAGCTTTCTTT. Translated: CASSLFRGKNTEAFF.

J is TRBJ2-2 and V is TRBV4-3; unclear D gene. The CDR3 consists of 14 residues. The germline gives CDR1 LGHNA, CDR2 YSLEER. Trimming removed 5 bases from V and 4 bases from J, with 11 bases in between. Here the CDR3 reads CASSIHSFTGELFF. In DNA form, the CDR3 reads TGCGCCAGCAGCATTCACAGCTTCACCGGGGAGCTGTTTTTT.

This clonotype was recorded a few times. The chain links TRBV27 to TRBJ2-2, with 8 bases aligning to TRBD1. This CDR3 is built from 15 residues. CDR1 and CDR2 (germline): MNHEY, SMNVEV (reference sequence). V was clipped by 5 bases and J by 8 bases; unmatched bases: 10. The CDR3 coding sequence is TGTGCCAGCAGTATTGTGGCCAGGGGGCTTGGGGAGCTGTTTTTT. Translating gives CASSIVARGLGELFF.

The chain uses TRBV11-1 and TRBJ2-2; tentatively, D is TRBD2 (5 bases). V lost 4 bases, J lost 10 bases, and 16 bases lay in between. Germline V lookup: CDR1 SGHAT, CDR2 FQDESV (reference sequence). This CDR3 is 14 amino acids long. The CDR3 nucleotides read TGTGCCAGCAGCTCTACGACGGCGGGCTTGGAGCTGTTTTTT. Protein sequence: CASSSTTAGLELFF.

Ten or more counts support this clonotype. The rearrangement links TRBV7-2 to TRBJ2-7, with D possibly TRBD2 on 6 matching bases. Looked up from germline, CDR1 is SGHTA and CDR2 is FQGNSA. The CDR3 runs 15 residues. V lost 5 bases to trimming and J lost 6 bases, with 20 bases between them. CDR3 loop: CASSPTAGQGTEQYF. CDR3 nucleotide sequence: TGTGCCAGCAGCCCCACGGCGGGGCAGGGAACCGAGCAGTACTTC.

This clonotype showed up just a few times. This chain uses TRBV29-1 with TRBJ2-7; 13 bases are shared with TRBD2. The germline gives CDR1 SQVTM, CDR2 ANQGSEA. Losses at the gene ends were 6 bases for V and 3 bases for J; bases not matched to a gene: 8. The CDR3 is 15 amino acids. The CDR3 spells CSVAGGTSGNYEQYF. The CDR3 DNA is TGCAGCGTCGCGGGGGGGACTAGCGGGAACTACGAGCAGTACTTC.

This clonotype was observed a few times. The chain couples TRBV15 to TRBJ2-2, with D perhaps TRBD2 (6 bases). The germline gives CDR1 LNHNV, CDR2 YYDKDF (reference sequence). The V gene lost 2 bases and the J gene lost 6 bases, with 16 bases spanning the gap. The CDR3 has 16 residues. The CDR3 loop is CATSRPGPPGAGELFF. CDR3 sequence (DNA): TGTGCCACCAGCAGACCCGGCCCCCCGGGGGCCGGGGAGCTGTTTTTT.

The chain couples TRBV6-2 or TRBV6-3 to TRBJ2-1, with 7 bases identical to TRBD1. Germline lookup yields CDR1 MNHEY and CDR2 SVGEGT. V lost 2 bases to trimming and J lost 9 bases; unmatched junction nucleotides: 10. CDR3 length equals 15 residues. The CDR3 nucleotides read TGTGCCAGCAGTTACCGGGACAGTCGATTGGGTGAGCAGTTCTTC. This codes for CASSYRDSRLGEQFF.

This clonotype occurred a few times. The CDR3 nucleotides are TGCGCCAGCAGCCAAGACTGGCAAGAGACCCAGTACTTC. This sequence encodes CASSQDWQETQYF. This chain links TRBV4-1 with TRBJ2-5; D not resolved. Trimming took 0 bases from V and 2 from J, leaving 4 bases between them. Germline CDR1 and CDR2: MGHRA and YSYEKL. The CDR3 extends over 13 amino acids.

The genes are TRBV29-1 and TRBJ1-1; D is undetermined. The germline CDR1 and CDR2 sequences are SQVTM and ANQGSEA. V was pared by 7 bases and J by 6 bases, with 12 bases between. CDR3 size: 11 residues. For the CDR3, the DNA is TGCAGCGCTCGAGCGGTTTCTGAAGCTTTCTTT. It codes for CSARAVSEAFF.

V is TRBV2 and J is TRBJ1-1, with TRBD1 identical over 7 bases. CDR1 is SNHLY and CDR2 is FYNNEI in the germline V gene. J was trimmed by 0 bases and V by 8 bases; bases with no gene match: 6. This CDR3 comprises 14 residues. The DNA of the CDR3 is TGTGCCAGCTGTGCGGGACAGATGAACACTGAAGCTTTCTTT. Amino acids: CASCAGQMNTEAFF.

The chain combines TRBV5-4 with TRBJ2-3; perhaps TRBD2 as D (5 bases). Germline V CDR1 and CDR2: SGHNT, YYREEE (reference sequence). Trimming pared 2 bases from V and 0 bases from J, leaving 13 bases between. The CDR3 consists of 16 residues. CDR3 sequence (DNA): TGTGCCAGCAGCTTAGCGGAAGTCCTTAGCACAGATACGCAGTATTTT. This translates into CASSLAEVLSTDTQYF.

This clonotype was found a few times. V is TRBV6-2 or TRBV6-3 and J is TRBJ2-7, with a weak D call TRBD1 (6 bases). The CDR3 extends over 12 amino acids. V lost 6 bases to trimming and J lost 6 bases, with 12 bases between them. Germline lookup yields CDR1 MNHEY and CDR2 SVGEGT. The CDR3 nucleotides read TGTGCCAGCAGCACTACAGGGTCCGAGCAGTACTTC. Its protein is CASSTTGSEQYF.

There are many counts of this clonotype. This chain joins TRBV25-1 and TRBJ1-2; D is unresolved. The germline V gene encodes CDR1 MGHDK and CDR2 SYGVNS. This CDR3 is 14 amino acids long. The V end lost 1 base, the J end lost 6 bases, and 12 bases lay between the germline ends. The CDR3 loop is CASSEFGRKDGYTF. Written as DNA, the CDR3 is TGTGCCAGCAGTGAATTTGGCCGAAAGGATGGCTACACCTTC.

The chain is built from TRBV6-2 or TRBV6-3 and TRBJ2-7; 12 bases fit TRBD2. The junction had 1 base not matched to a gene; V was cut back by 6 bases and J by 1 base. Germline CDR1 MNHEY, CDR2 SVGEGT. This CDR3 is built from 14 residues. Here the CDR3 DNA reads TGTGCCAGCAGGCTAGCGGGAGGGTCCTACGAGCAGTACTTC. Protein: CASRLAGGSYEQYF.

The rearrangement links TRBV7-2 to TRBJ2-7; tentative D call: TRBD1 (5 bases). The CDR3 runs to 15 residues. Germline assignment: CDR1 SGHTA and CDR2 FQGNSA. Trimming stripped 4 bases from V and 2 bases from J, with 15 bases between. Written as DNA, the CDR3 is TGTGCCAGCAGCTCCGAAAAGGGGCCCACCTACGAGCAGTACTTC. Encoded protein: CASSSEKGPTYEQYF.

The CDR3 loop reads CASSLGQGKREQYF. For the CDR3, the DNA is TGCGCCAGCAGCTTGGGACAGGGTAAGAGGGAGCAGTACTTC. The rearrangement links TRBV5-1 to TRBJ2-7, with 7 bases identical to TRBD1. With 0 bases clipped from V and 7 bases from J, the junction kept 7 bases outside the gene matches. The CDR3 is 14 residues long. Germline V lookup: CDR1 SGHRS, CDR2 YFSETQ.

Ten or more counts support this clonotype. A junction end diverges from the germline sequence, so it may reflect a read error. CDR3 nucleotide sequence: TGTGCCAGCAGCTTAGGGGACAGGGGATACAATGAGCAGTTCTTC. Its protein product is CASSLGDRGYNEQFF. V is TRBV5-1 and J is TRBJ2-1, with 10 bases identical to TRBD1. The germline CDR1 and CDR2 sequences are SGHRS and YFSETQ. The CDR3 is made up of 15 amino acids. Filled out from reference TRBV5-1 and TRBJ2-1, the complete variable domain reads KAGVTQTPRYLIKTRGQQVTLSCSPISGHRSVSWYQQTPGQGLQFLFEYFSETQRNKGNFPGRFSGRQFSNSRSEMNVSTLELGDSALYLCASSLGDRGYNEQFFGPGTRLTVL.

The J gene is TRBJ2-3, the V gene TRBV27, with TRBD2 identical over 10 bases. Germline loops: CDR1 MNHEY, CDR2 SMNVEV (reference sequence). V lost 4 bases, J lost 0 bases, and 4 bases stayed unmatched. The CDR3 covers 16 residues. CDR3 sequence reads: CASSSASGGSTDTQYF. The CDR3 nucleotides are TGTGCCAGCAGTTCAGCTAGCGGGGGAAGCACAGATACGCAGTATTTT.

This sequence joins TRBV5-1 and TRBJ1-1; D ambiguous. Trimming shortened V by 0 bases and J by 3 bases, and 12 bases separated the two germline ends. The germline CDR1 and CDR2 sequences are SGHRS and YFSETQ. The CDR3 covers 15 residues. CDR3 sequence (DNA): TGCGCCAGCAGCTTGGTAGTTAGGGAGGACACTGAAGCTTTCTTT. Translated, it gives CASSLVVREDTEAFF.